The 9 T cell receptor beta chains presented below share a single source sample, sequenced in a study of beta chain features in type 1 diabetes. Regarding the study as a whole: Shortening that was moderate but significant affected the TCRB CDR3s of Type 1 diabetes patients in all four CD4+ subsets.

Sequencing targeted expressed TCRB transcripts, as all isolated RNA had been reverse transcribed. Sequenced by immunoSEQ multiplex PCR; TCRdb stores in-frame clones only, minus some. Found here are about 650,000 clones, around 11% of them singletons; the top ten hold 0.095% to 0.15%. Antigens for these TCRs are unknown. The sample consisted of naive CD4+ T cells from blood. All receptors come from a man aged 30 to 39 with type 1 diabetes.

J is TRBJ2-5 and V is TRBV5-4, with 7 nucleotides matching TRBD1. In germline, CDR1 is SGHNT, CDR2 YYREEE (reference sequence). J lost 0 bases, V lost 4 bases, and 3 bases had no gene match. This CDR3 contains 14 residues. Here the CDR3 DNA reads TGTGCCAGCAGCCCAGGGGGACACCAAGAGACCCAGTACTTC. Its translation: CASSPGGHQETQYF.

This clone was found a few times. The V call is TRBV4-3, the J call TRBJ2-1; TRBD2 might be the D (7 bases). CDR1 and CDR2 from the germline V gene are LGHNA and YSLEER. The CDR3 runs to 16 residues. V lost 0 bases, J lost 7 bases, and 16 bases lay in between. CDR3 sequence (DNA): TGCGCCAGCAGCCAAGATTCAGTGGGGGGGCTTAATGAGCAGTTCTTC. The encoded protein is CASSQDSVGGLNEQFF.

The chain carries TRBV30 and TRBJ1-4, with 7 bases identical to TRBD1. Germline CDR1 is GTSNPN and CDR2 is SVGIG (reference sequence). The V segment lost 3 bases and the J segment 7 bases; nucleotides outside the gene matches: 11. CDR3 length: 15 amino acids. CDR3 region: CAWRPSGTDLEKLFF. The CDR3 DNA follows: TGTGCCTGGAGGCCGAGCGGGACAGACCTTGAAAAACTGTTTTTT. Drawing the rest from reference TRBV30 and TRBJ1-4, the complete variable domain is SQTIHQWPATLVQPVGSPLSLECTVEGTSNPNLYWYRQAAGRGLQLLFYSVGIGQISSEVPQNLSASRPQDRQFILSSKKLLLSDSGFYLCAWRPSGTDLEKLFFGSGTQLSVL.

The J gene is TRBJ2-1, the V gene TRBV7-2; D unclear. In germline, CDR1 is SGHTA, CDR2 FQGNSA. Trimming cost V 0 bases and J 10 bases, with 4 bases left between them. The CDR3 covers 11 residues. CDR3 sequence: CASSLAHEQFF. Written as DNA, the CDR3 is TGTGCCAGCAGCTTAGCGCACGAGCAGTTCTTC.

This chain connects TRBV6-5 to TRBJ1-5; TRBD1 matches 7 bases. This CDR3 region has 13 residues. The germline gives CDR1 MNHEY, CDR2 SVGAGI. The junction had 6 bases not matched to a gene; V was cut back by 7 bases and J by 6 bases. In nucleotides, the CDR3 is TGTGCCAGCAAAGGGGGCATAGGTCAGCCCCAGCATTTT. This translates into CASKGGIGQPQHF.

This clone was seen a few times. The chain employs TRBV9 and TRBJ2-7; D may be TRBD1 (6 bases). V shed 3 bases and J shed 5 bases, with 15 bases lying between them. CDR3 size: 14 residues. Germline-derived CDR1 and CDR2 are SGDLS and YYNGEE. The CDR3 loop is CASSDVQGTDEQYF. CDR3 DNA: TGTGCCAGCAGCGACGTACAGGGAACAGACGAGCAGTACTTC.

CDR3: CASSLTRGTEAFF. DNA of the CDR3: TGTGCCAGCAGCTTAACGAGGGGTACTGAAGCTTTCTTT. V gene TRBV7-3 combines with J gene TRBJ1-1; tentative D call: TRBD1 (5 bases). V lost 0 bases and J 5 bases, leaving 7 bases between the germline ends. This CDR3 is 13 amino acids long. Germline V gene data show CDR1 as SGHTA and CDR2 as FQGTGA.

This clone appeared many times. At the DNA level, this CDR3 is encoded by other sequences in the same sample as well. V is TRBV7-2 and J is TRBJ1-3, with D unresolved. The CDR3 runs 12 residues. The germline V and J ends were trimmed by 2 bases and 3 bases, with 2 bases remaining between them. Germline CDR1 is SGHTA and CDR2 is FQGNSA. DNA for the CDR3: TGTGCCAGCAGCTTAAGTGGAAACACCATATATTTT. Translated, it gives CASSLSGNTIYF.

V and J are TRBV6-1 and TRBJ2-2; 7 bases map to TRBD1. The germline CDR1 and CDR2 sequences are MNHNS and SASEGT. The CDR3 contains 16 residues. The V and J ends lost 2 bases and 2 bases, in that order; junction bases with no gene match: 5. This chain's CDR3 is CASSERGTVNTGELFF. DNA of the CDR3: TGTGCCAGCAGTGAAAGGGGGACAGTTAACACCGGGGAGCTGTTTTTT.